This T cell receptor beta chain stems from a study of T cells in Graves' hyperthyroidism and ophthalmopathy. Study-wide points: Most expanded thyroid clonotypes above 0.001 also appeared in blood.

In the case of this clonotype: Its antigen is unknown.

TCR beta CDR3 sequences were amplified from RNA transcripts. TCR CDR3 underwent first-round RT-PCR with the HTBI primer set. MiXCR, applied by TCRdb to the multiplex PCR reads, yields one record per CDR3 protein. The top ten hold approximately 49% of the sample, which has 490,000 or so distinct CDR3 sequences, about 22% seen once. V trimming: 3 bases; J trimming: 0 bases; junction bases outside the gene matches: 1. The germline gives CDR1 SEHNR, CDR2 FQNEAQ (reference sequence). CDR3 size: 14 residues. This clonotype was obtained from a woman in her seventies with Graves' ophthalmopathy. The specimen sequenced was blood. The V and J genes are TRBV7-9 and TRBJ1-2; 7 bases match TRBD1. The CDR3 DNA is TGTGCCAGCAGCTTGGGACAGTCTAACTATGGCTACACCTTC. It specifies CASSLGQSNYGYTF. Using reference TRBV7-9 and TRBJ1-2 for the parts outside the CDR3, the full variable domain is DTGVSQNPRHKITKRGQNVTFRCDPISEHNRLYWYRQTLGQGPEFLTYFQNEAQLEKSRLLSDRFSAERPKGSFSTLEIQRTEQGDSAMYLCASSLGQSNYGYTFGSGTRLTVV.